A selection of T cell receptor beta chains follows, all from one sample in a study of blood T cell repertoires in COVID-19. The method was immunoSEQ multiplex PCR; TCRdb's version includes in-frame clones alone and lacks a portion of them. This table holds 200,000 to 250,000 clones, less than 90% found once. The sequenced sample consisted of peripheral blood. All receptors come from a woman between 55 and 75 years old who had recovered from COVID-19. Both conserved end residues are part of each CDR3. The order of the fields is D gene, J gene, V gene, clone size, CDR3 protein, CDR3 DNA. A D gene is named only where the DNA matches it firmly. For some rows the clone size is stated as once, few or many, or as a class when expanded; others skip it.

d_gene: TRBD1
j_gene: TRBJ1-1
v_gene: TRBV29-1
abundance: .
CDR3aa: CSARDRGRTLNAFF
CDR3nt: TGCAGCGCTCGGGACAGGGGTCGAACACTGAATGCTTTCTTT

d_gene: .
j_gene: TRBJ1-6
v_gene: TRBV5-1
abundance: .
CDR3aa: CASSLDQVENSPLHF
CDR3nt: TGCGCCAGCAGCTTGGATCAGGTGGAAAATTCACCCCTCCACTTT

d_gene: TRBD1
j_gene: TRBJ1-1
v_gene: TRBV7-8
abundance: .
CDR3aa: CASSLLTGVNTEAFF
CDR3nt: TGTGCCAGCAGCTTATTGACAGGGGTTAACACTGAAGCTTTCTTT

d_gene: .
j_gene: TRBJ2-1
v_gene: TRBV12-3/TRBV12-4
abundance: .
CDR3aa: CASSPRDNEQFF
CDR3nt: TGTGCCAGCAGTCCGCGGGACAATGAGCAGTTCTTC

d_gene: .
j_gene: TRBJ2-6
v_gene: TRBV11-2
abundance: .
CDR3aa: CASSLVSGSGANVLTF
CDR3nt: TGTGCCAGCAGCTTAGTTTCCGGTTCTGGGGCCAACGTCCTGACTTTC

d_gene: .
j_gene: TRBJ1-1
v_gene: TRBV6-5
abundance: .
CDR3aa: CASNGWGADTEAFF
CDR3nt: TGTGCCAGCAATGGATGGGGAGCGGACACTGAAGCTTTCTTT

d_gene: .
j_gene: TRBJ2-7
v_gene: TRBV7-9
abundance: once
CDR3aa: CASSLGRNEQYF
CDR3nt: TGTGCCAGCAGCTTAGGGAGGAACGAGCAGTACTTC

d_gene: .
j_gene: TRBJ2-7
v_gene: TRBV5-8
abundance: .
CDR3aa: CASSLGHEQYF
CDR3nt: TGTGCCAGCAGCTTGGGGCACGAGCAGTACTTC

d_gene: .
j_gene: TRBJ1-4
v_gene: TRBV11-1
abundance: once
CDR3aa: CASSRGEANEKLFF
CDR3nt: TGTGCCAGCAGCCGGGGGGAGGCGAATGAAAAACTGTTTTTT

d_gene: .
j_gene: TRBJ1-2
v_gene: TRBV19
abundance: .
CDR3aa: CASSTPRGDYGYTF
CDR3nt: TGTGCCAGTAGTACCCCTCGGGGAGACTATGGCTACACCTTC

d_gene: .
j_gene: TRBJ2-2
v_gene: TRBV11-2
abundance: .
CDR3aa: CATTASGPGELFF
CDR3nt: TGTGCCACCACAGCTTCAGGGCCCGGGGAGCTGTTTTTT

d_gene: .
j_gene: TRBJ2-3
v_gene: TRBV7-8
abundance: .
CDR3aa: CASSLALRGTQYF
CDR3nt: TGTGCCAGCAGCTTAGCGCTCCGGGGTACGCAGTATTTT

d_gene: .
j_gene: TRBJ2-3
v_gene: TRBV19
abundance: .
CDR3aa: CASSIFRTDTQYF
CDR3nt: TGTGCCAGTAGTATCTTCCGCACAGATACGCAGTATTTT

d_gene: TRBD2
j_gene: TRBJ2-1
v_gene: TRBV7-8
abundance: .
CDR3aa: CASSLVGTSSGNEQFF
CDR3nt: TGTGCCAGCAGCTTAGTGGGGACTAGCTCAGGTAATGAGCAGTTCTTC

d_gene: .
j_gene: TRBJ1-5
v_gene: TRBV10-3
abundance: .
CDR3aa: CAISPTGGGRGNQPQHF
CDR3nt: TGTGCCATCAGTCCCACCGGGGGGGGGCGAGGTAATCAGCCCCAGCATTTT

d_gene: .
j_gene: TRBJ1-2
v_gene: TRBV4-3
abundance: .
CDR3aa: CASSQVLSSYGYTF
CDR3nt: TGCGCCAGCAGCCAAGTTCTGTCTAGCTATGGCTACACCTTC

d_gene: TRBD2
j_gene: TRBJ2-1
v_gene: TRBV7-3
abundance: .
CDR3aa: CASSSGTSGNEQFF
CDR3nt: TGTGCCAGCAGCTCGGGGACTAGCGGCAATGAGCAGTTCTTC

d_gene: TRBD1
j_gene: TRBJ1-2
v_gene: TRBV5-1
abundance: .
CDR3aa: CASSLDSSQGAYGYTF
CDR3nt: TGCGCCAGCAGCTTGGATTCGAGCCAGGGGGCCTATGGCTACACCTTC

d_gene: TRBD1
j_gene: TRBJ1-5
v_gene: TRBV10-2
abundance: once
CDR3aa: CASSGGQGGVQPQHF
CDR3nt: TGCGCCAGCAGTGGGGGACAGGGTGGAGTACAGCCCCAGCATTTT

d_gene: TRBD1
j_gene: TRBJ1-4
v_gene: TRBV7-9
abundance: .
CDR3aa: CASSFMGTEDEKLFF
CDR3nt: TGTGCCAGCAGCTTTATGGGGACAGAAGATGAAAAACTGTTTTTT

d_gene: TRBD2
j_gene: TRBJ2-1
v_gene: TRBV19
abundance: .
CDR3aa: CASRITSRLAGGGNEQFF
CDR3nt: TGTGCCAGTCGAATCACCTCCAGACTAGCGGGGGGGGGTAATGAGCAGTTCTTC

d_gene: TRBD1
j_gene: TRBJ1-1
v_gene: TRBV18
abundance: once
CDR3aa: CASSPRDRADTEAFF
CDR3nt: TGTGCCAGCTCACCAAGAGACAGGGCGGACACTGAAGCTTTCTTT

d_gene: TRBD1
j_gene: TRBJ2-2
v_gene: TRBV9
abundance: .
CDR3aa: CASSVTGGSRTGELFF
CDR3nt: TGTGCCAGCAGCGTAACAGGGGGGTCGAGAACCGGGGAGCTGTTTTTT

d_gene: .
j_gene: TRBJ1-4
v_gene: TRBV11-3
abundance: .
CDR3aa: CASSLREHLTTNEKLFF
CDR3nt: TGTGCCAGCAGCTTGCGGGAACATTTGACAACTAATGAAAAACTGTTTTTT

d_gene: .
j_gene: TRBJ2-5
v_gene: TRBV5-4
abundance: .
CDR3aa: CASSLQGQETQYF
CDR3nt: TGTGCCAGCAGCTTGCAGGGACAAGAGACCCAGTACTTC

d_gene: .
j_gene: TRBJ1-1
v_gene: TRBV24-1
abundance: .
CDR3aa: CATRGWGVAVNTEAFF
CDR3nt: TGTGCCACCAGAGGTTGGGGGGTCGCTGTGAACACTGAAGCTTTCTTT

d_gene: TRBD1
j_gene: TRBJ1-2
v_gene: TRBV27
abundance: .
CDR3aa: CASSFSSTGLNYGYTF
CDR3nt: TGTGCCAGCAGTTTTTCGTCGACAGGGCTTAACTATGGCTACACCTTC

d_gene: .
j_gene: TRBJ2-2
v_gene: TRBV12-3/TRBV12-4
abundance: .
CDR3aa: CASSVAGELFF
CDR3nt: TGTGCCAGCAGTGTCGCCGGGGAGCTGTTTTTT

d_gene: TRBD1
j_gene: TRBJ1-1
v_gene: TRBV6-6
abundance: .
CDR3aa: CASSYPPGGAFF
CDR3nt: TGTGCCAGCAGTTACCCCCCAGGGGGAGCTTTCTTT

d_gene: .
j_gene: TRBJ1-1
v_gene: TRBV12-3/TRBV12-4
abundance: .
CDR3aa: CASSFQRVTEAFF
CDR3nt: TGTGCCAGCAGTTTCCAGCGGGTCACTGAAGCTTTCTTT

d_gene: TRBD1
j_gene: TRBJ2-5
v_gene: TRBV10-1
abundance: .
CDR3aa: CASSERDRKTQYF
CDR3nt: TGCGCCAGCAGTGAGCGGGACAGAAAGACCCAGTACTTC

d_gene: .
j_gene: TRBJ2-1
v_gene: TRBV12-3/TRBV12-4
abundance: .
CDR3aa: CASSSRDEQFF
CDR3nt: TGTGCCAGCAGTTCCCGGGATGAGCAGTTCTTC

d_gene: TRBD1
j_gene: TRBJ1-5
v_gene: TRBV19
abundance: .
CDR3aa: CASRVTGGGQPQHF
CDR3nt: TGTGCCAGTAGGGTAACAGGGGGAGGTCAGCCCCAGCATTTT

d_gene: .
j_gene: TRBJ2-7
v_gene: TRBV7-9
abundance: medium-sized
CDR3aa: CASSLGPQGWEYEQYF
CDR3nt: TGTGCCAGCAGCTTAGGCCCCCAGGGGTGGGAGTACGAGCAGTACTTC

d_gene: .
j_gene: TRBJ2-3
v_gene: TRBV4-3
abundance: .
CDR3aa: CASSQFRTDTQYF
CDR3nt: TGCGCCAGCAGCCAATTCAGGACAGATACGCAGTATTTT

d_gene: TRBD2
j_gene: TRBJ2-5
v_gene: TRBV5-1
abundance: .
CDR3aa: CASSVTGTSEETQYF
CDR3nt: TGCGCCAGCAGCGTCACCGGGACTAGCGAGGAGACCCAGTACTTC

d_gene: .
j_gene: TRBJ2-1
v_gene: TRBV7-9
abundance: .
CDR3aa: CASKRGGSSYNEQFF
CDR3nt: TGTGCCAGCAAAAGGGGGGGAAGCTCCTACAATGAGCAGTTCTTC

d_gene: TRBD1
j_gene: TRBJ2-1
v_gene: TRBV2
abundance: .
CDR3aa: CASTEGDRGQFF
CDR3nt: TGTGCCAGCACCGAGGGGGACAGGGGCCAATTCTTC

d_gene: TRBD2
j_gene: TRBJ2-1
v_gene: TRBV5-4
abundance: .
CDR3aa: CASSYPGLAGGKNEQFF
CDR3nt: TGTGCCAGCAGTTATCCGGGACTAGCGGGGGGAAAGAATGAGCAGTTCTTC

d_gene: TRBD2
j_gene: TRBJ2-5
v_gene: TRBV7-2
abundance: .
CDR3aa: CASSSGRTSGDETQYF
CDR3nt: TGTGCCAGCAGCTCCGGAAGGACTAGCGGGGATGAGACCCAGTACTTC

d_gene: .
j_gene: TRBJ2-7
v_gene: TRBV7-9
abundance: .
CDR3aa: CASSSQGGYEQYF
CDR3nt: TGTGCCAGCAGCTCTCAGGGGGGATACGAGCAGTACTTC

d_gene: .
j_gene: TRBJ2-1
v_gene: TRBV7-2
abundance: .
CDR3aa: CASSLGRYNEQFF
CDR3nt: TGTGCCAGCAGCTTAGGGCGGTACAATGAGCAGTTCTTC

d_gene: .
j_gene: TRBJ1-1
v_gene: TRBV12-5
abundance: few
CDR3aa: CASVLTSSTEAFF
CDR3nt: TGTGCTAGTGTCTTGACATCCTCCACTGAAGCTTTCTTT

d_gene: TRBD1
j_gene: TRBJ1-5
v_gene: TRBV24-1
abundance: .
CDR3aa: CATSETGEATCNQPQHF
CDR3nt: TGTGCCACCAGCGAGACAGGGGAGGCTACATGTAATCAGCCCCAGCATTTT

d_gene: .
j_gene: TRBJ2-7
v_gene: TRBV6-5
abundance: once
CDR3aa: CASSYGRGTAYEQYF
CDR3nt: TGTGCCAGCAGTTATGGGAGGGGGACGGCGTACGAGCAGTACTTC

d_gene: .
j_gene: TRBJ1-2
v_gene: TRBV7-9
abundance: .
CDR3aa: CASSRPQVYGYTF
CDR3nt: TGTGCCAGCAGCCGCCCACAGGTTTATGGCTACACCTTC

d_gene: .
j_gene: TRBJ1-1
v_gene: TRBV4-3
abundance: .
CDR3aa: CASSQDWATEAFF
CDR3nt: TGCGCCAGCAGCCAAGATTGGGCGACTGAAGCTTTCTTT

d_gene: .
j_gene: TRBJ2-1
v_gene: TRBV27
abundance: .
CDR3aa: CASSTHQGYEQFF
CDR3nt: TGTGCCAGCTCAACGCATCAGGGCTATGAGCAGTTCTTC

d_gene: .
j_gene: TRBJ2-5
v_gene: TRBV9
abundance: .
CDR3aa: CASSVRNQETQYF
CDR3nt: TGTGCCAGCAGCGTGCGTAACCAAGAGACCCAGTACTTC